This T cell receptor (beta chain) was found in a study of cytomegalovirus exposure and HLA in healthy donors. Regarding the study as a whole: Beyond CMV serostatus, there was no information to go on about immune exposure. Association with HLA alleles at 0.05 false discovery rate was found for some 18,000 TCR beta sequences in a later analysis.

The PCR employed 60 Vbeta primers together with 13 Jbeta primers. TCRdb's copy holds only in-frame clones and misses some; the assay was immunoSEQ multiplex PCR. The sample yields 60,000 to 90,000 clones, about 73% seen once. This CDR3 is built from 12 residues. Trimming pared 6 bases from V and 6 bases from J, leaving 12 bases between. The germline CDR1 and CDR2 sequences are WSHSY and SAAADI. Concerning this clone: What it binds is unknown.

The source is a woman aged 45-60 years in good health and CMV-seropositive. The chain carries TRBV10-2 and TRBJ2-7, with a weak D call TRBD1 (5 bases). The material sequenced was PBMCs. CDR3 DNA: TGCGCCAGCAGGGGAACTCAGGGCGAGCAGTACTTC. Translated, it gives CASRGTQGEQYF.